The 12 T cell receptor beta chains below all came from one sample that was sequenced in a study of cytomegalovirus exposure and HLA in healthy donors. PCR was performed using 60 Vbeta and 13 Jbeta primers. TCRdb's copy holds only in-frame clones and misses some; the assay was immunoSEQ multiplex PCR. The data show 20,000 to 25,000 clones, and the top ten clones hold approximately 16%. The specimen was PBMCs. Receptor source: a male donor in good health and CMV-seropositive.

The gene calls are TRBV5-1 and TRBJ2-7, with unresolved D. The CDR3 totals 12 residues. Germline lookup yields CDR1 SGHRS and CDR2 YFSETQ. V gave up 0 bases and J gave up 4 bases, with 5 bases separating them. In nucleotides, the CDR3 is TGCGCCAGCAGCTTGGGACATTACGAGCAGTACTTC. Translated, it gives CASSLGHYEQYF. Variable domain in full (rest from reference TRBV5-1 and TRBJ2-7): KAGVTQTPRYLIKTRGQQVTLSCSPISGHRSVSWYQQTPGQGLQFLFEYFSETQRNKGNFPGRFSGRQFSNSRSEMNVSTLELGDSALYLCASSLGHYEQYFGPGTRLTVT.

The V gene is TRBV27, the J gene TRBJ2-1, with D perhaps TRBD2 (6 bases). Germline V CDR1 and CDR2: MNHEY, SMNVEV (reference sequence). The CDR3 consists of 12 residues. The V gene lost 8 bases and the J gene lost 8 bases, with 13 bases spanning the gap. The CDR3 here is CASQLASDEQFF. The CDR3 coding sequence is TGTGCCAGCCAACTAGCATCTGATGAGCAGTTCTTC.

CDR3 in DNA: TGTGCCAGCAGTCCATCGCACAGGGACTATGGCTACACCTTC. Residues: CASSPSHRDYGYTF. The genes are TRBV7-3 and TRBJ1-2; D is perhaps TRBD1 (6 bases). Looked up from germline, CDR1 is SGHTA and CDR2 is FQGTGA. V was trimmed by 6 bases and J by 3 bases, leaving 14 bases between them. The CDR3 runs to 14 residues.

V and J are TRBV6-5 and TRBJ1-1, with D perhaps TRBD1 (5 bases). Germline values: CDR1 MNHEY, CDR2 SVGAGI. V lost 4 bases to trimming and J lost 0 bases, with 9 bases between them. CDR3 length equals 14 residues. CDR3 coding DNA: TGTGCCAGCAGTTCAGGGTTCCTGAACACTGAAGCTTTCTTT. It translates to CASSSGFLNTEAFF.

The CDR3 sequence: CASSSRPNGDTEAFF. DNA of the CDR3: TGTGCCAGCAGCTCCCGGCCCAACGGGGACACTGAAGCTTTCTTT. The genes are TRBV5-4 and TRBJ1-1; D is unclear. The V gene's germline CDR1 is SGHNT and CDR2 YYREEE (reference sequence). CDR3 length: 15 amino acids. The V end lost 3 bases, the J end lost 3 bases, and 15 bases lay between the germline ends.

This rearrangement joins TRBV20-1 to TRBJ2-2; D not resolved. Between the trimmed V and J ends, which lost 3 bases and 9 bases, there was a span of 8 bases. Germline V gives CDR1 DFQATT, CDR2 SNEGSKA (reference sequence). There are 11 residues in the CDR3. The CDR3 is CSASTARELFF. In DNA form, the CDR3 reads TGCAGTGCTAGTACTGCGAGGGAGCTGTTTTTT.

V is TRBV19 and J is TRBJ2-7; 9 bases are shared with TRBD1. This CDR3 contains 14 residues. Per germline, CDR1 LNHDA and CDR2 SQIVND (reference sequence). V shed 5 bases and J 6 bases; nucleotides not matched to a gene: 8. The CDR3 coding sequence is TGTGCCAGTAGTCCCCCGGACAGGGGAAGCGAGCAGTACTTC. Translation: CASSPPDRGSEQYF.

V usage is TRBV5-1 and J usage is TRBJ2-2; the match to TRBD2 covers 7 bases. Germline loops: CDR1 SGHRS, CDR2 YFSETQ. The CDR3 contains 15 residues. V lost 0 bases to trimming and J lost 5 bases; unmatched junction nucleotides: 4. The CDR3 sequence: CASSLGTRGTGELFF. CDR3 in DNA: TGCGCCAGCAGCTTGGGGACTAGAGGAACCGGGGAGCTGTTTTTT.

DNA for the CDR3: TGTGCCAGCAGTTTAACAGGGGAGAACACTGAAGCTTTCTTT. This codes for CASSLTGENTEAFF. This sequence joins TRBV7-6 and TRBJ1-1; 7 bases are a match to TRBD1. The V gene's germline CDR1 is SGHVS and CDR2 FNYEAQ. The CDR3 spans 14 residues. V trimming: 6 bases; J trimming: 1 base; junction bases outside the gene matches: 5.

This chain joins TRBV5-5 and TRBJ1-4; D is possibly TRBD1 (5 bases). The V end lost 0 bases, the J end lost 0 bases, and 6 bases lay between the germline ends. The V gene's germline CDR1 is SGHKS and CDR2 YYEKEE (reference sequence). The CDR3 contains 15 residues. CDR3 in DNA: TGTGCCAGCAGCTTGGTCAGGGCAACTAATGAAAAACTGTTTTTT. Protein sequence: CASSLVRATNEKLFF.

The chain is built from TRBV30 and TRBJ1-5; maybe TRBD1 (5 bases). Between the trimmed V and J ends, which lost 2 bases and 6 bases, there was a span of 17 bases. Per the germline V gene, CDR1 is GTSNPN and CDR2 is SVGIG (reference sequence). The CDR3 sequence is 15 residues long. The DNA of the CDR3 is TGTGCCTGGAGTATCGGGACTTTGTCCGGTCAGCCCCAGCATTTT. The encoded protein is CAWSIGTLSGQPQHF.

This chain uses TRBV28 with TRBJ2-7; no definite D call. This CDR3 is built from 12 residues. Germline-derived CDR1 and CDR2 are MDHEN and SYDVKM. V was pared by 5 bases and J by 0 bases, with 5 bases between. DNA of the CDR3: TGTGCCAGCAGTCCTAGCTCCTACGAGCAGTACTTC. It is translated as CASSPSSYEQYF.